This is a list of T cell receptor beta chains from one sample in a study of blood T cells in healthy people across ages. From the 5' RACE reads, TCRdb called clonotypes with MiXCR, one entry per CDR3 protein. The repertoire holds more than 1.4 million distinct CDR3 sequences, with roughly 40% as singletons. The sequenced sample was blood. These receptors were collected from a woman younger than 35 in good health. Each CDR3 is given with its conserved first and last residue. Fields, in order: D gene, V gene, clone size, J gene, CDR3 protein, CDR3 DNA. D genes are given only for firm matches. For some rows the clone size is stated as once, few or many, or as a class when expanded; others skip it.

>NA|TRBV20-1|NA|TRBJ2-7
CSARQGRFEQYF
TGCAGTGCTAGACAGGGTCGCTTCGAGCAGTACTTC
>TRBD2|TRBV20-1|NA|TRBJ2-7
CSAHIAGGSYEQYF
TGCAGTGCTCATATAGCGGGGGGAAGCTACGAGCAGTACTTC
>TRBD1|TRBV7-9|few|TRBJ1-1
CASSSQGSENTEAFF
TGTGCCAGCAGCTCACAGGGGTCCGAGAACACTGAAGCTTTCTTT
>TRBD1|TRBV12-3/TRBV12-4|few|TRBJ2-3
CASSWGDRATDTQYF
TGTGCCAGCAGTTGGGGGGACAGGGCCACAGATACGCAGTATTTT
>NA|TRBV20-1|NA|TRBJ2-6
CSAKTGTGANVLTF
TGCAGTGCCAAAACAGGGACTGGGGCCAACGTCCTGACTTTC
>TRBD1|TRBV12-3/TRBV12-4|once|TRBJ1-1
CASSRGQPDRAFF
TGTGCCAGCAGTCGGGGACAGCCTGACAGGGCTTTCTTT
>TRBD2|TRBV20-1|NA|TRBJ2-1
CSAPGISGGGNEQFF
TGCAGTGCTCCCGGAATCTCGGGAGGGGGTAATGAGCAGTTCTTC
>NA|TRBV20-1|NA|TRBJ2-7
CSASFQQYEQYF
TGCAGTGCTAGTTTCCAGCAGTACGAGCAGTACTTC
>NA|TRBV12-3/TRBV12-4|few|TRBJ1-2
CASRLQVFDGYTF
TGTGCCAGCAGACTACAGGTTTTTGATGGCTACACCTTC
>NA|TRBV5-1|few|TRBJ1-2
CASSLAGTWATF
TGCGCCAGCAGCTTGGCCGGGACGTGGGCCACCTTC
>NA|TRBV7-2|NA|TRBJ2-5
CASSPPGAKTQYF
TGTGCCAGCAGCCCCCCGGGGGCGAAGACCCAGTACTTC
>NA|TRBV6-5|NA|TRBJ2-7
CASSSVAAAYEQYF
TGTGCCAGCAGTTCAGTCGCAGCGGCTTACGAGCAGTACTTC
>NA|TRBV9|NA|TRBJ2-2
CASSDLPVLTPGELFF
TGTGCCAGCAGCGATCTTCCGGTGCTGACACCCGGGGAGCTGTTTTTT
>TRBD2|TRBV11-3|NA|TRBJ2-3
CASSALTRTSGTADTQYF
TGTGCCAGCAGCGCCCTTACCCGGACTAGCGGAACGGCGGATACGCAGTATTTT
>NA|TRBV7-9|few|TRBJ2-5
CASSLREILETQYF
TGTGCCAGCAGCTTACGAGAAATACTTGAGACCCAGTACTTC
>TRBD1|TRBV5-6|few|TRBJ1-5
CASSRGQGAFSGYQPQHF
TGTGCCAGCAGCCGTGGACAGGGGGCTTTTTCAGGGTATCAGCCCCAGCATTTT
>NA|TRBV5-1|few|TRBJ1-4
CASSMRQDNEKLFF
TGCGCCAGCAGCATGCGACAGGACAATGAAAAACTGTTTTTT
>NA|TRBV10-3|NA|TRBJ1-6
CAIRQELNSPLHF
TGTGCCATCCGGCAGGAGCTTAATTCACCCCTCCACTTT
>NA|TRBV2|NA|TRBJ1-4
CASQQDGAATNEKLFF
TGTGCCAGCCAACAGGATGGGGCAGCAACTAATGAAAAACTGTTTTTT
>TRBD2|TRBV3-1|NA|TRBJ2-1
CASSPGLAGGSSGNEQFF
TGTGCCAGCAGCCCCGGACTAGCGGGGGGCTCGAGTGGCAATGAGCAGTTCTTC
>TRBD2|TRBV20-1|NA|TRBJ2-1
CSAPVAGPAYNEQFF
TGCAGTGCTCCAGTAGCGGGGCCCGCCTACAATGAGCAGTTCTTC
>TRBD1|TRBV12-3/TRBV12-4|NA|TRBJ2-2
CASSLDRGRVWGTGELFF
TGTGCCAGCAGTTTAGACAGGGGAAGGGTTTGGGGCACCGGGGAGCTGTTTTTT
>TRBD1|TRBV11-1|NA|TRBJ2-1
CASSLLDRELNNEQFF
TGTGCCAGCAGCTTACTGGACAGGGAACTTAACAATGAGCAGTTCTTC
>TRBD2|TRBV6-2/TRBV6-3|NA|TRBJ2-3
CAGSYSISGTSGGGTDTQYF
TGTGCCGGCAGTTACTCCATATCCGGGACTAGCGGGGGGGGCACAGATACGCAGTATTTT
>TRBD2|TRBV29-1|NA|TRBJ2-7
CSVPEAGGHEQYF
TGCAGCGTCCCAGAAGCGGGAGGCCACGAGCAGTACTTC
>NA|TRBV12-3/TRBV12-4|NA|TRBJ1-3
CASSPRGAGNTIYF
TGTGCCAGCAGTCCCCGGGGTGCTGGAAACACCATATATTTT
>TRBD1|TRBV6-5|NA|TRBJ2-1
CASSREKDRGRDEQFF
TGTGCCAGCAGTAGGGAGAAGGACAGGGGGCGGGATGAGCAGTTCTTC
>NA|TRBV3-1|NA|TRBJ1-2
CASSQIAQYGYTF
TGTGCCAGCAGCCAAATAGCACAGTATGGCTACACCTTC
>NA|TRBV7-2|NA|TRBJ1-4
CASSKDSTNEKLFF
TGTGCCAGCAGCAAAGACAGCACTAATGAAAAACTGTTTTTT
>TRBD2|TRBV29-1|few|TRBJ2-1
CSVESVGTSGYNEQFF
TGCAGCGTTGAAAGTGTAGGGACTAGCGGTTACAATGAGCAGTTCTTC
>TRBD1|TRBV12-3/TRBV12-4|NA|TRBJ2-1
CASSYGATGGETQFF
TGTGCCAGCAGTTACGGGGCTACAGGGGGAGAGACCCAGTTCTTC
>NA|TRBV11-2|NA|TRBJ1-2
CASSSLDPGAPSNYGYTF
TGTGCCAGCAGCTCACTAGACCCGGGGGCACCTTCTAACTATGGCTACACCTTC
>NA|TRBV7-9|NA|TRBJ2-5
CASSLSWSGKPRNEQYF
TGTGCCAGCAGCTTAAGTTGGTCGGGCAAACCTAGGAATGAGCAGTACTTC
>NA|TRBV20-1|NA|TRBJ1-5
CSASPHHVQGSQPQHF
TGCAGTGCTAGTCCACACCACGTACAGGGTAGTCAGCCCCAGCATTTT
>TRBD1|TRBV4-2|many|TRBJ2-7
CASSQEVTGDYEQYF
TGTGCCAGCAGCCAAGAGGTGACAGGGGACTACGAGCAGTACTTC
>TRBD2|TRBV11-2|many|TRBJ2-1
CASSLGMGLAGVYEQFF
TGTGCCAGCAGCTTAGGAATGGGACTAGCGGGAGTCTATGAGCAGTTCTTC
>TRBD1|TRBV12-3/TRBV12-4|few|TRBJ1-6
CASRRQGPYNSPLHF
TGTGCCAGCAGGAGACAGGGCCCCTATAATTCACCCCTCCACTTT
>NA|TRBV27|NA|TRBJ2-2
CASSLGSITGELFF
TGTGCCAGCAGTCTCGGCTCCATCACCGGGGAGCTGTTTTTT
>TRBD1|TRBV5-5|NA|TRBJ2-7
CASSLGLGDRGVYEQYF
TGTGCCAGCAGCTTGGGTCTGGGGGACAGGGGAGTCTACGAGCAGTACTTC
>TRBD1|TRBV7-2|few|TRBJ1-4
CASSTRQGWGVSEKLFF
TGTGCCAGCAGCACCCGACAGGGCTGGGGGGTTAGTGAAAAACTGTTTTTT
>NA|TRBV29-1|few|TRBJ2-5
CSVETRIEGEQYF
TGCAGCGTTGAGACTAGAATCGAAGGGGAGCAGTACTTC
>TRBD2|TRBV20-1|few|TRBJ2-5
CSARDSGGSYNEQYF
TGCAGTGCTAGAGACAGCGGGGGGTCTTACAATGAGCAGTACTTC